This paragraph covers one T cell receptor beta chain sequence. Its target is unknown. The sample belongs to a study of T cell responses to AZD1222 COVID-19 vaccine. Study overall: Some second doses came at about 4 weeks and others at about 12 weeks; these were pooled. Study observations and caveats: The donor group comprised mostly white British people and more females; the analysis possibly underestimated clonal diversity. Sampling captured repertoires only after the peak T cell response.

The V gene end was trimmed by 2 bases and the J gene end by 6 bases; junction bases not matched to a gene: 7. The CDR3 sequence is 16 residues long. The germline CDR1 and CDR2 sequences are SGHAT and FQNNGV. Sequencing was performed with immunoSEQ multiplex PCR; in TCRdb, only in-frame clones are kept and a portion is missing. The table has more than 110,000 clones, over 75% seen once. The clonotype originates from an adult in good health. The gene calls are TRBV11-2 and TRBJ1-3, with 10 bases aligning to TRBD1. The starting material was peripheral blood, obtained on day 0 of AZD1222 vaccination. CDR3 coding DNA: TGTGCCAGCAGCTTATCCCTGGGGACAGGGGAAAACACCATATATTTT. Its translation: CASSLSLGTGENTIYF.